These T cell receptor beta chains were read from a single sample in a study of CXCR3-negative and CXCR3-positive naive CD8 T cells. For each CDR3 protein, TCRdb gives one entry from its re-call of the 5' RACE reads, without DNA. This repertoire includes tens of thousands of distinct CDR3 sequences. The specimen was naive CXCR3+ CD8+ T cells from blood. The receptors were gathered from a human donor in good health. Some clones in this sample may be carry-over from other donors' samples. The CDR3 runs from the conserved cysteine through the conserved F or W.

TRBJ2-1,TRBV4-3,CASSQDIGSYNEQFF
TRBJ2-7,TRBV9,CASSVTFRGSEQYF
TRBJ1-2,TRBV25-1,CASQRGADGYTF
TRBJ2-7,TRBV9,CASSPDSDEQYF
TRBJ2-6,TRBV28,CASSPVGPGGSGANVLTF
TRBJ2-4,TRBV6-6,CASSISGDVQYF
TRBJ1-4,TRBV4-1,CASTSLQRNEKLFF
TRBJ2-7,TRBV7-9,CASSPGGSYEQYF
TRBJ2-1,TRBV12-3/TRBV12-4,CASSGRWVSQGYNEQFF
TRBJ2-5,TRBV5-1,CASSLIEGETQYF
TRBJ1-2,TRBV12-3/TRBV12-4,CASSLGSSGYGYTF
TRBJ2-7,TRBV5-6,CASSFRGSNYEQYF
TRBJ2-3,TRBV28,CASSSGTSGRRDWDTQYF
TRBJ2-1,TRBV20-1,CSASPTATTGEQFF
TRBJ2-7,TRBV11-3,CASSLHFGTDYEQYF
TRBJ1-3,TRBV14,CASSQVGHPNSGNTIYF
TRBJ2-3,TRBV20-1,CSASGLAYDTQYF
TRBJ2-3,TRBV20-1,CSASEFPRADTQYF
TRBJ2-5,TRBV7-6,CASSLAGLAGGQETQYF
TRBJ1-1,TRBV7-9,CASSLETLRPEAFF
TRBJ2-1,TRBV7-9,CASSPSGASYNEQFF
TRBJ2-7,TRBV6-2/TRBV6-3,CASSYSESGAHEQYF
TRBJ2-7,TRBV28,CASSFEAGGPEQYF
TRBJ2-7,TRBV29-1,CSVTIGAIYEQYF